These 29 T cell receptor beta chains came from one sample sequenced in a study of T cells in Graves' hyperthyroidism and ophthalmopathy (dated by TCRdb to the late 2010s). Receptors were amplified or captured by multiplex PCR. TCRdb shows the sequencer as Illumina HiSeq 2000. The TCR beta CDR3 regions were amplified from RNA transcripts. A first-round RT-PCR of the TCR CDR3 used the HTBI primer set with the Qiagen OneStep RT-PCR kit. The raw public reads went through TCRdb reprocessing: fastp at Q25, MiXCR clone calling, in-frame beta chains kept. Every entry covers one CDR3 protein and lists the most common genes and DNA from its rows. The sample yields about 270,000 distinct CDR3 sequences; approximately 23% were counted once. The ten largest clones take up 64% of the sample. The sequencing sample was made of blood. The receptor set was obtained from a man aged 30 to 45 with Graves' ophthalmopathy.

This clonotype was recorded many times. This sequence joins TRBV11-1 and TRBJ2-7; 9 positions match TRBD1. The CDR3 totals 15 residues. Trimming removed 3 bases from V and 1 base from J; junction bases left unmatched: 4. In germline, CDR1 is SGHAT, CDR2 FQDESV (reference sequence). The CDR3 here is CASSFGTGISYEQYF. The CDR3 coding sequence is TGTGCCAGCAGCTTTGGGACAGGGATTTCCTACGAGCAGTACTTC.

CDR3 protein: CASRTHSTGELFF. The DNA of the CDR3 is TGTGCCAGCAGAACCCATAGCACCGGGGAGCTGTTTTTT. V is TRBV28 and J is TRBJ2-2; D remains unclear. V shed 6 bases and J shed 4 bases, with 9 bases lying between them. The CDR3 extends over 13 amino acids. Looked up from germline, CDR1 is MDHEN and CDR2 is SYDVKM.

This clonotype was recorded a few times. The chain recombines TRBV5-1 with TRBJ2-3; TRBD1 aligns across 7 bases. The germline CDR1 and CDR2 sequences are SGHRS and YFSETQ. The ends lost 4 bases at V and 6 bases at J; junction bases unmatched: 8. The CDR3 runs 14 residues. The DNA for the CDR3 is TGCGCCAGCAGCGGGGGACAGCCGGGGGATACGCAGTATTTT. Its translation: CASSGGQPGDTQYF.

Note on this clonotype: The junction does not match germline at one end; this may be a read error. The rearrangement uses TRBV11-2 and TRBJ2-1; D uncertain. Germline V gene data show CDR1 as SGHAT and CDR2 as FQNNGV. CDR3 size: 12 residues. The DNA for the CDR3 is TGTGCCAACAGCTTAGTTCAAGAAGAGCAGTTCTTC. Amino acid sequence: CANSLVQEEQFF. Complete variable domain (other parts from reference TRBV11-2 and TRBJ2-1): EAGVAQSPRYKIIEKRQSVAFWCNPISGHATLYWYQQILGQGPKLLIQFQNNGVVDDSQLPKDRFSAERLKGVDSTLKIQPAKLEDSAVYLCANSLVQEEQFFGPGTRLTVL.

This chain links TRBV20-1 with TRBJ1-5; the D gene is possibly TRBD1 (5 bases). CDR1 is DFQATT, CDR2 SNEGSKA, per germline (reference sequence). CDR3 length: 15 residues. The V end was cut by 0 bases, the J end by 3 bases, with 12 bases between. CDR3 bases: TGCAGTGCTAGAGAGGGGCAGGGTAACAATCAGCCCCAGCATTTT. This codes for CSAREGQGNNQPQHF.

Comment on this clonotype: This may be a read error: a much more frequent sequence differs by one nucleotide. No conserved phenylalanine or tryptophan ends this CDR3, so it is likely a read error. The chain recombines TRBV7-9 with TRBJ1-5; no reliable D call. CDR1 and CDR2 (germline): SEHNR, FQNEAQ (reference sequence). This CDR3 comprises 13 residues. The V end lost 4 bases, the J end lost 4 bases, and 8 bases lay between the germline ends. CDR3 bases: TGTGCCAGCAGCTCGACGGGTAATCAGCCCCAGCATCTT. Translating gives CASSSTGNQPQHL.

The V call is TRBV20-1, the J call TRBJ2-7, with a weak D call TRBD2 (5 bases). Trimming cost V 5 bases and J 4 bases, with 18 bases left between them. This CDR3 is built from 14 residues. Germline assignment: CDR1 DFQATT and CDR2 SNEGSKA (reference sequence). The CDR3 coding sequence is TGCAGTGCTTCGAGCGGCCCAAAGGTGTACGAGCAGTACTTC. Protein: CSASSGPKVYEQYF.

At least ten counts were recorded for this clonotype. The V gene is TRBV20-1, the J gene TRBJ2-7, with D unclear. Trimming left V 0 bases short and J 6 bases short, with 18 bases between. The germline V gene has CDR1 DFQATT and CDR2 SNEGSKA (reference sequence). The CDR3 sequence is 15 residues long. The CDR3 region has the DNA TGCAGTGCTAGAGATTTTACCGGCCCTTGGGGCGAGCAGTACTTC. Its translation: CSARDFTGPWGEQYF.

This chain links TRBV29-1 with TRBJ2-5, with unresolved D. Germline-derived CDR1 and CDR2 are SQVTM and ANQGSEA. Trimming took off 6 bases at V and 2 bases at J, with 13 bases between the two ends. The CDR3 extends over 13 amino acids. The CDR3 region has the DNA TGCAGCGTCGCAAACGGGCCGCAAGAGACCCAGTACTTC. The encoded protein is CSVANGPQETQYF.

The genes are TRBV12-3 or TRBV12-4 and TRBJ2-5, with a weak D call TRBD1 (5 bases). Trimming stripped 6 bases from V and 1 base from J, with 12 bases between. CDR3 size: 14 residues. Written as DNA, the CDR3 is TGTGCCAGCAGCCCAGACAGTGTCCAAGAGACCCAGTACTTC. Residues: CASSPDSVQETQYF.

V and J are TRBV10-3 and TRBJ2-7; D gene uncertain. CDR3 length: 11 residues. Germline V CDR1 and CDR2: ENHRY, SYGVKD. Trimming shortened V by 6 bases and J by 0 bases, and 3 bases separated the two germline ends. The CDR3 loop reads CAIRGSYEQYF. The CDR3 coding sequence is TGTGCCATCAGGGGCTCCTACGAGCAGTACTTC.

J is TRBJ2-7 and V is TRBV20-1; 8 bases fit TRBD2. Germline CDR1 reads DFQATT; CDR2 reads SNEGSKA (reference sequence). CDR3 length: 10 residues. The ends lost 4 bases at V and 7 bases at J; junction bases unmatched: 0. CDR3 sequence: CSAIAGEQYF. CDR3 bases: TGCAGTGCTATAGCGGGAGAGCAGTACTTC.

The chain recombines TRBV6-1 with TRBJ2-7; tentatively, D is TRBD2 (6 bases). The germline V and J ends were trimmed by 6 bases and 3 bases, with 18 bases remaining between them. This CDR3 is built from 15 residues. Germline V lookup: CDR1 MNHNS, CDR2 SASEGT. CDR3 residues: CASRTRVEGLYEQYF. For the CDR3, the DNA is TGTGCCAGCAGGACTAGGGTGGAGGGTCTCTACGAGCAGTACTTC.

V and J are TRBV7-9 and TRBJ2-1, with a weak D call TRBD2 (5 bases). The germline CDR1 and CDR2 sequences are SEHNR and FQNEAQ (reference sequence). The CDR3 totals 15 residues. Between the trimmed V and J ends, which lost 5 bases and 12 bases, there was a span of 23 bases. Here the CDR3 DNA reads TGTGCCAGCAGCCCGCGTTTCAGGACCCCCCGGGGGCAGTTCTTC. Translating it yields CASSPRFRTPRGQFF. Combining the CDR3 with reference TRBV7-9 and TRBJ2-1 gives the whole variable domain DTGVSQNPRHKITKRGQNVTFRCDPISEHNRLYWYRQTLGQGPEFLTYFQNEAQLEKSRLLSDRFSAERPKGSFSTLEIQRTEQGDSAMYLCASSPRFRTPRGQFFGPGTRLTVL.

V usage is TRBV6-1 and J usage is TRBJ2-7; tentative D call: TRBD1 (6 bases). V was clipped by 6 bases and J by 1 base, with 13 bases between them. The CDR3 totals 14 residues. Germline lookup yields CDR1 MNHNS and CDR2 SASEGT. CDR3 loop: CASRKGTTSYEQYF. The CDR3 DNA follows: TGTGCCAGCAGAAAGGGGACAACTTCCTACGAGCAGTACTTC.

As DNA, the CDR3 is TGCAGTGCTTTACCACTCGAACGACTAGCGGGGGCTGGGGATACGCAGTATTTT. Amino acids: CSALPLERLAGAGDTQYF. The chain recombines TRBV20-1 with TRBJ2-3, with 12 bases identical to TRBD2. V shed 5 bases, J shed 6 bases, and the junction held 18 bases outside the gene matches. CDR3 size: 18 residues. Per the germline V gene, CDR1 is DFQATT and CDR2 is SNEGSKA (reference sequence).

The chain links TRBV5-1 to TRBJ2-5, with 12 bases matching TRBD2. J gave up 6 bases and V 3 bases, and 9 bases lay outside the gene matches. Germline V gives CDR1 SGHRS, CDR2 YFSETQ. The CDR3 length is 16 residues. CDR3 protein: CASSSSSGRAGKTQYF. The DNA for the CDR3 is TGCGCCAGCAGCTCATCTAGCGGGAGGGCCGGGAAGACCCAGTACTTC.

Comment on this clonotype: An end of the junction differs from the germline gene, which may be a read error. The CDR3 protein is CASSLATGHYEQYF. As DNA, the CDR3 is TGCGCCAGCAGCTTGGCGACAGGCCACTACGAGCAGTACTTC. V usage is TRBV9 and J usage is TRBJ2-7, with a tentative D call TRBD1 (6 bases). Germline CDR1 SGDLS, CDR2 YYNGEE. The length of the CDR3 is 14 residues.

This clonotype was observed at least ten times. The chain recombines TRBV5-1 with TRBJ2-1; D may be TRBD2 (6 bases). V was trimmed by 2 bases and J by 6 bases, leaving 21 bases between them. This CDR3 spans 17 amino acids. Germline V gene data show CDR1 as SGHRS and CDR2 as YFSETQ. CDR3 DNA: TGCGCCAGCAGCTTTATCGCGGGGTGGGAGAGGGGCAATGAGCAGTTCTTC. This gives the protein CASSFIAGWERGNEQFF.

As concerns this clonotype: One end of the junction does not line up with germline, which may come from a read error. The chain is built from TRBV20-1 and TRBJ2-1; 8 positions match TRBD2. The CDR3 is 14 residues long. CDR1 and CDR2 from the germline V gene are DFQATT and SNEGSKA (reference sequence). CDR3 amino acids: CGATLLAGRNEQFF. The DNA for the CDR3 is TGCGGTGCTACGCTTCTAGCGGGCCGAAATGAGCAGTTCTTC.

The V call is TRBV28, the J call TRBJ2-7, with TRBD2 as a possible D gene (6 bases). V was pared by 3 bases and J by 6 bases, with 12 bases between. CDR3 length: 13 amino acids. The germline V gene has CDR1 MDHEN and CDR2 SYDVKM. The CDR3, as DNA: TGTGCCAGCAGTTTCCAGGGACTCCGCGAGCAGTACTTC. Its protein product is CASSFQGLREQYF.

In its sample, this clonotype was seen many times. The chain recombines TRBV12-3 or TRBV12-4 with TRBJ2-3; no firm D call. This CDR3 is built from 11 residues. Between the trimmed V and J ends, which lost 2 bases and 8 bases, there was a span of 5 bases. The CDR3 DNA sequence: TGTGCCAGCAGTTTATCCGTTACGCAGTATTTT. Protein product: CASSLSVTQYF.

The chain combines TRBV20-1 with TRBJ1-4; a possible D gene is TRBD1 (5 bases). The CDR3 runs 12 residues. Trimming pared 5 bases from V and 5 bases from J, leaving 9 bases between. Germline CDR1 DFQATT, CDR2 SNEGSKA (reference sequence). The CDR3 DNA reads as TGCAGTGCTCTCGGGGGGAATGAAAAACTGTTTTTT. It specifies CSALGGNEKLFF.

This chain joins TRBV10-1 and TRBJ2-2; 7 nucleotides align to TRBD1. From germline, CDR1 is WNHNN and CDR2 SYGVQD (reference sequence). CDR3 length equals 17 residues. The V and J ends lost 3 bases and 0 bases, in that order; junction bases with no gene match: 7. CDR3 in DNA: TGCGCCAGCAGTGATATAGGACAGGCCGCGAACACCGGGGAGCTGTTTTTT. Encoded protein: CASSDIGQAANTGELFF.

This clonotype came up a few times. This chain connects TRBV29-1 to TRBJ1-1, with TRBD1 identical over 8 bases. The J segment lost 2 bases and the V segment lost 7 bases, leaving 9 bases of the junction unmatched. Germline CDR1 is SQVTM and CDR2 is ANQGSEA. This CDR3 comprises 14 residues. CDR3 sequence reads: CSARAQGGNTEAFF. DNA of the CDR3: TGCAGCGCTAGGGCACAGGGGGGCAACACTGAAGCTTTCTTT.

This clonotype was counted a few times. The chain has TRBV2 and TRBJ2-4; D unclear. CDR1 SNHLY and CDR2 FYNNEI come from the germline V gene. The CDR3 runs to 13 residues. Trimming removed 6 bases at V and 0 bases at J, with 6 bases between. CDR3 in amino acids: CASRALAKNIQYF. The CDR3 coding sequence is TGTGCCAGCAGGGCCCTAGCCAAAAACATTCAGTACTTC.

This clonotype was recorded at least ten times. This chain uses TRBV11-1 with TRBJ1-1, with 7 bases aligning to TRBD1. V shed 5 bases, J shed 11 bases, and the junction held 11 bases outside the gene matches. Germline V lookup: CDR1 SGHAT, CDR2 FQDESV (reference sequence). CDR3 length equals 13 residues. CDR3 sequence: CASSPADSRGAFF. Written as DNA, the CDR3 is TGTGCCAGCAGCCCGGCGGACAGCAGGGGGGCTTTCTTT. The whole variable domain, remainder taken from reference TRBV11-1 and TRBJ1-1, is EAEVAQSPRYKITEKSQAVAFWCDPISGHATLYWYRQILGQGPELLVQFQDESVVDDSQLPKDRFSAERLKGVDSTLKIQPAELGDSAMYLCASSPADSRGAFFGQGTRLTVV.

V usage is TRBV19 and J usage is TRBJ2-5; 13 positions agree with TRBD2. J gave up 5 bases and V 3 bases, and 6 bases lay outside the gene matches. The CDR3 extends over 16 amino acids. Germline assignment: CDR1 LNHDA and CDR2 SQIVND (reference sequence). The CDR3 sequence is CASSITGLAGVETQYF. For the CDR3, the DNA is TGTGCCAGTAGTATCACAGGACTAGCGGGAGTCGAGACCCAGTACTTC. Full variable domain (rest looked up from reference TRBV19 and TRBJ2-5): DGGITQSPKYLFRKEGQNVTLSCEQNLNHDAMYWYRQDPGQGLRLIYYSQIVNDFQKGDIAEGYSVSREKKESFPLTVTSAQKNPTAFYLCASSITGLAGVETQYFGPGTRLLVL.

The V call is TRBV6-2 or TRBV6-3, the J call TRBJ1-5; 10 positions agree with TRBD1. Germline CDR1 and CDR2: MNHEY and SVGEGT. Trimming cost V 4 bases and J 6 bases; bases outside gene matches: 6. There are 15 residues in the CDR3. In DNA form, the CDR3 reads TGTGCCAGCAGTTCGACAGGGGGCAGCGGTCAGCCCCAGCATTTT. This sequence encodes CASSSTGGSGQPQHF.